This T cell receptor (beta chain) was obtained from a study of blood T cell repertoires in COVID-19. The CDR3 extends over 16 amino acids. V was clipped by 6 bases and J by 1 base, with 18 bases between them. Germline V gives CDR1 LNHDA, CDR2 SQIVND (reference sequence). This clone has a single count. The data were produced by immunoSEQ multiplex PCR, yet TCRdb's version contains in-frame clones alone and is incomplete. The table shows about 300,000 clones, with roughly nine tenths occurring only once. Sequenced: peripheral blood. The chain is built from TRBV19 and TRBJ1-1; D unclear. This receptor was taken from a woman in her 30s with COVID-19, enrolled during active disease. The CDR3, as DNA: TGTGCCAGTAGAGAGGGAAATCAAGTGGGGAACACTGAAGCTTTCTTT. Its protein is CASREGNQVGNTEAFF.